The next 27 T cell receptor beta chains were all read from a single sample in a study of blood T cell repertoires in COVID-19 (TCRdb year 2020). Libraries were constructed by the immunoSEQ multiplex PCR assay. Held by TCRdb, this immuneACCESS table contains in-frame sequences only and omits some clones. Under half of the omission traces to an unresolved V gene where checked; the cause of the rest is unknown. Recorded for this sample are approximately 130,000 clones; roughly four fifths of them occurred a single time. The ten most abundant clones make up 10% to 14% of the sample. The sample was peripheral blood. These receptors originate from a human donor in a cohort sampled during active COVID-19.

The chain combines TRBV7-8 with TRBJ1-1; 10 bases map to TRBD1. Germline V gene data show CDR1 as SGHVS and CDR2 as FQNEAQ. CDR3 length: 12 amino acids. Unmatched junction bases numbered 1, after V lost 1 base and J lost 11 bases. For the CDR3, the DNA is TGTGCCAGCAGCTTAGGGGACAGGGGCGCTTTCTTT. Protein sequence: CASSLGDRGAFF.

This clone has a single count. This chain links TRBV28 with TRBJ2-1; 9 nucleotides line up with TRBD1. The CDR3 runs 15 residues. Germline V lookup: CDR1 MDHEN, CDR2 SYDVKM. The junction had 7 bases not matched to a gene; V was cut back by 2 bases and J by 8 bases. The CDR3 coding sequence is TGTGCCAGCAGTTTACGGGACAGGGTGGTCCATGAGCAGTTCTTC. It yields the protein CASSLRDRVVHEQFF.

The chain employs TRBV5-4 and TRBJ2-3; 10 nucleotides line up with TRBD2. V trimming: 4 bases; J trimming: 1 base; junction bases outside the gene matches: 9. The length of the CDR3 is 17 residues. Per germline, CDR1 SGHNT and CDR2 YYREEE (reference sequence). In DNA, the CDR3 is TGTGCCAGCAGCGCACCAACCGGGACTAGCGGCACAGATACGCAGTATTTT. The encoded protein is CASSAPTGTSGTDTQYF.

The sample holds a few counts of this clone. The CDR3, as DNA: TGTGCCTGGAGTATCGGACTAGCGGATAAAGAGACCCAGTACTTC. Translation gives CAWSIGLADKETQYF. The chain uses TRBV30 and TRBJ2-5, with 10 bases aligning to TRBD2. Germline CDR1 is GTSNPN and CDR2 is SVGIG (reference sequence). The CDR3 has 15 amino acids. Trimming at V came to 2 bases and at J to 3 bases, leaving 6 bases not matched to a gene. Combining the CDR3 with reference TRBV30 and TRBJ2-5 gives the whole variable domain SQTIHQWPATLVQPVGSPLSLECTVEGTSNPNLYWYRQAAGRGLQLLFYSVGIGQISSEVPQNLSASRPQDRQFILSSKKLLLSDSGFYLCAWSIGLADKETQYFGPGTRLLVL.

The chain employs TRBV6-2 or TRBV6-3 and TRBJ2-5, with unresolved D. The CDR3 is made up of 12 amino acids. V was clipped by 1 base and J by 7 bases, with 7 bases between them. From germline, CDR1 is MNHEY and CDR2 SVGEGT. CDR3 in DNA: TGTGCCAGCAGTTACTTCTCCGGGACCCAGTACTTC. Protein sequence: CASSYFSGTQYF.

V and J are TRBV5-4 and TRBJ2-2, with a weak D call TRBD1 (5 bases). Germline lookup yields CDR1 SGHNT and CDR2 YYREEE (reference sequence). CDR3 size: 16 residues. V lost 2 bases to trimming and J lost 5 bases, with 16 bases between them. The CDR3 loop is CASSLKGAEKTGELFF. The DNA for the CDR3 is TGTGCCAGCAGCTTAAAAGGGGCGGAGAAGACCGGGGAGCTGTTTTTT.

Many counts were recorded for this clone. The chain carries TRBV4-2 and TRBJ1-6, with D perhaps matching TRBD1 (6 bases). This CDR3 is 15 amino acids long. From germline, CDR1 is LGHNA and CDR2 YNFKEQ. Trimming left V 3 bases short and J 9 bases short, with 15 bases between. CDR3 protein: CASSQDLQGFSPLHF. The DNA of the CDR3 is TGTGCCAGCAGCCAGGACCTCCAGGGGTTTTCACCCCTCCACTTT.

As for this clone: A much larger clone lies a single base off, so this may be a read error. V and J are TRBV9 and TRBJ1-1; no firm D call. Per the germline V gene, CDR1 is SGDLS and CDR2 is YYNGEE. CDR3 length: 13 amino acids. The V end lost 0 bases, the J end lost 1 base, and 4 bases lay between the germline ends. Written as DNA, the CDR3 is TGTGCCAGCAGCGTAGACAGGAACACTGAAGCTTTCTTT. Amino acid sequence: CASSVDRNTEAFF.

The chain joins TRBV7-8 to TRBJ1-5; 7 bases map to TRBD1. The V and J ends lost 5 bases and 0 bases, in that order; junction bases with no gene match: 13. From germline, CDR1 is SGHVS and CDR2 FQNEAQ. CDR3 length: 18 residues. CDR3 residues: CASSKRAGGLVSNQPQHF. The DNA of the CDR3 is TGTGCCAGCAGCAAGCGGGCAGGGGGGTTGGTTAGCAATCAGCCCCAGCATTTT.

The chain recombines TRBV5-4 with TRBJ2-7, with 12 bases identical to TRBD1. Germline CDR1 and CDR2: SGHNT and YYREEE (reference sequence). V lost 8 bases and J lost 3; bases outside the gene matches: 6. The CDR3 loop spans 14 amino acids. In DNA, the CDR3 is TGTGCCAGTAACCGGGACAGGGGGCTCTACGAGCAGTACTTC. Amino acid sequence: CASNRDRGLYEQYF.

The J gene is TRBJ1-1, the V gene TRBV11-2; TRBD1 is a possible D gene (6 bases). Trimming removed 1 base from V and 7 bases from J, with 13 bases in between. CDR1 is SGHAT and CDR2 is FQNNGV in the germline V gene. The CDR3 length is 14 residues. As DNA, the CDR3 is TGTGCCAGCAGCTTAGTTGGGCAGGGGTATGAAGCTTTCTTT. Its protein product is CASSLVGQGYEAFF. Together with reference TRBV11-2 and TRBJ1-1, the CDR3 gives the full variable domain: EAGVAQSPRYKIIEKRQSVAFWCNPISGHATLYWYQQILGQGPKLLIQFQNNGVVDDSQLPKDRFSAERLKGVDSTLKIQPAKLEDSAVYLCASSLVGQGYEAFFGQGTRLTVV.

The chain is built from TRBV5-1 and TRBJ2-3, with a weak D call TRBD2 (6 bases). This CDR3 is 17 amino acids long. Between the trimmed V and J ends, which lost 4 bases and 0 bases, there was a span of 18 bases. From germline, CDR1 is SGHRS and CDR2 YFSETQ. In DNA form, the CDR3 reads TGCGCCAGCAGCCCCTCAATAGGAGGGCTTAGCACAGATACGCAGTATTTT. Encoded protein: CASSPSIGGLSTDTQYF.

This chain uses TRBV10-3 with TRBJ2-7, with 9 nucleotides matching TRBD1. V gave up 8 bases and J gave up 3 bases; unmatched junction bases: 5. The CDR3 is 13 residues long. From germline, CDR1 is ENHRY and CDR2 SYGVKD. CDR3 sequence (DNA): TGTGCCATCGGGACAGGGAGAAACTACGAGCAGTACTTC. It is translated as CAIGTGRNYEQYF.

This chain's CDR3 is CASSLKGAGRSQENIQYF. The CDR3 DNA reads as TGTGCCAGCAGTTTAAAGGGGGCGGGAAGGAGCCAGGAGAACATTCAGTACTTC. The V call is TRBV27, the J call TRBJ2-4; possibly TRBD1 for D (7 bases). V dropped 2 bases and J dropped 7 bases, with 24 bases sitting between them. CDR1 is MNHEY and CDR2 is SMNVEV in the germline V gene (reference sequence). The CDR3 totals 18 residues.

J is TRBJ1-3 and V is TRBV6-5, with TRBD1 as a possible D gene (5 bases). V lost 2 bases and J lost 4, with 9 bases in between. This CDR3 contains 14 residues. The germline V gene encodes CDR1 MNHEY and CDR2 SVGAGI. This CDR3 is CASSYGRAGNTIYF. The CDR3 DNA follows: TGTGCCAGCAGTTACGGCAGGGCCGGAAACACCATATATTTT.

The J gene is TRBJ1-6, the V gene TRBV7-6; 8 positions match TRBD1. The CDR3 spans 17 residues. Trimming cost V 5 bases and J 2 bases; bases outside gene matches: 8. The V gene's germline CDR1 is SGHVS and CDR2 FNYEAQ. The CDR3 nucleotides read TGTGCCAGCAGCCCAGGCACAGGGGGAGCCTATAATTCACCCCTCCACTTT. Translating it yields CASSPGTGGAYNSPLHF.

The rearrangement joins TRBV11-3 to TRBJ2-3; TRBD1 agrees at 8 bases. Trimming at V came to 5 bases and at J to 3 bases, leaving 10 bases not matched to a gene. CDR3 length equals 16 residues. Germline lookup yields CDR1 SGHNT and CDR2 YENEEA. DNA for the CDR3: TGTGCCAGCAGCCCCCCCGGGACAGGCCTAACAGATACGCAGTATTTT. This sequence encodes CASSPPGTGLTDTQYF. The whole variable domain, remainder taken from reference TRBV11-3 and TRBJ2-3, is EAGVVQSPRYKIIEKKQPVAFWCNPISGHNTLYWYLQNLGQGPELLIRYENEEAVDDSQLPKDRFSAERLKGVDSTLKIQPAELGDSAVYLCASSPPGTGLTDTQYFGPGTRLTVL.

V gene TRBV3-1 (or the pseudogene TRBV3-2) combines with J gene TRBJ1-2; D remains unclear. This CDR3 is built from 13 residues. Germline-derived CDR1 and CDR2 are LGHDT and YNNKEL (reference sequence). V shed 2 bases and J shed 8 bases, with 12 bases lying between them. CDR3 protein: CASSQLDTAGYTF. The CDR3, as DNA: TGTGCCAGCAGCCAACTCGACACCGCCGGCTACACCTTC.

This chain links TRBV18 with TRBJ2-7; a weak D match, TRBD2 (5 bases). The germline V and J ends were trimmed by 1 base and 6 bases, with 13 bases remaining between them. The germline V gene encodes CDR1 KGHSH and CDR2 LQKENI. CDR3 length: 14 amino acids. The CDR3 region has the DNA TGTGCCAGCTCACCACTTAGTTTAGGGAGCGAGCAGTACTTC. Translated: CASSPLSLGSEQYF.

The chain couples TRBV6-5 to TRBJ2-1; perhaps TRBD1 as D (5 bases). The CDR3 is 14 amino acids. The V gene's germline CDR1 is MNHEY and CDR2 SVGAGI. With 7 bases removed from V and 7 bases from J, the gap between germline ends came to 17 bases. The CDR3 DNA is TGTGCCAGCATTCAGGGCTTCCCAGGGAATGAGCAGTTCTTC. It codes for CASIQGFPGNEQFF.

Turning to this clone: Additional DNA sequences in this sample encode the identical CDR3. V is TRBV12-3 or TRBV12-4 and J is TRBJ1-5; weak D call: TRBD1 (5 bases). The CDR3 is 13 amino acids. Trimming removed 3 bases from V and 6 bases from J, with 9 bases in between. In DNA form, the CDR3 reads TGTGCCAGCAGTTTTGGGGGGGGTCAGCCCCAGCATTTT. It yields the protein CASSFGGGQPQHF.

The CDR3 coding sequence is TGCGCCAGCAGCCAAGTGGGGGCTAGCGGGGTTAGCACAGATACGCAGTATTTT. Residues: CASSQVGASGVSTDTQYF. The chain recombines TRBV4-1 with TRBJ2-3; 9 bases match TRBD2. This CDR3 spans 18 amino acids. J lost 0 bases, V lost 1 base, and 8 bases had no gene match. Looked up from germline, CDR1 is MGHRA and CDR2 is YSYEKL.

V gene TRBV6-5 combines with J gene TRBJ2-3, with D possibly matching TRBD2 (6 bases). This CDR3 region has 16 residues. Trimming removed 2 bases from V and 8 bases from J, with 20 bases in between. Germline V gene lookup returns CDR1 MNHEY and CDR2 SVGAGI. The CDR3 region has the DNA TGTGCCAGCAGTTACGATAGCGGAAGGACTCCGGGTACGCAGTATTTT. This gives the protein CASSYDSGRTPGTQYF.

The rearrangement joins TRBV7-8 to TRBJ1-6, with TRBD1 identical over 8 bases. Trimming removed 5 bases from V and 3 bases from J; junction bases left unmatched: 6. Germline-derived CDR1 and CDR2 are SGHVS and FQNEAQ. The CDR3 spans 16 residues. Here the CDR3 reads CASSQTGGGYNSPLHF. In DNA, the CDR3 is TGTGCCAGCAGCCAAACAGGGGGGGGCTATAATTCACCCCTCCACTTT.

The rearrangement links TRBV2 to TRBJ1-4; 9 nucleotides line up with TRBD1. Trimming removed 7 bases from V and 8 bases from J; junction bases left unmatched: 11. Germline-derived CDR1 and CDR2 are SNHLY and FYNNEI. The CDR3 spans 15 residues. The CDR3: CASKEQGAVGEKLFF. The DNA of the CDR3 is TGTGCCAGCAAGGAACAGGGGGCTGTGGGGGAAAAACTGTTTTTT.

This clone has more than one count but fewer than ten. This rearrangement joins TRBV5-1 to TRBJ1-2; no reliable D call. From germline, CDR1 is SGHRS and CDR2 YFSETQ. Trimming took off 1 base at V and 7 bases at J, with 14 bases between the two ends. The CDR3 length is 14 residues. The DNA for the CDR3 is TGCGCCAGCAGCTTGCTAAGACCGGGGAGTGGCTACACCTTC. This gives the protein CASSLLRPGSGYTF.

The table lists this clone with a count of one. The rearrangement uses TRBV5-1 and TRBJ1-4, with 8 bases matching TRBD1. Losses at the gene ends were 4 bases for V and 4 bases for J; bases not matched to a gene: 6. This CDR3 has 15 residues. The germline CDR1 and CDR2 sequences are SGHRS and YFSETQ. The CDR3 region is CASSLHTGGNEKLFF. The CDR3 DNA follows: TGCGCCAGCAGCCTTCATACAGGGGGTAATGAAAAACTGTTTTTT.